The T cell receptor beta chain described here comes from a study of cytomegalovirus exposure and HLA in healthy donors. The V gene end was trimmed by 4 bases and the J gene end by 4 bases; junction bases not matched to a gene: 8. The germline V gene has CDR1 SGDLS and CDR2 YYNGEE. The CDR3 length is 15 residues. PCR used 60 Vbeta primers and 13 Jbeta primers. The assay was immunoSEQ multiplex PCR, and TCRdb's table has in-frame clones only and misses some. The sample comprises 100,000 to 150,000 clones, 81% of which are singletons, and roughly 4.1% rests with the top ten. This clone was picked up a small number of times. This sample includes further DNA sequences coding for the same CDR3.

This chain joins TRBV9 and TRBJ2-5, with 9 bases that match TRBD2. The sequencing sample was made of PBMCs. The sequence came from a man aged 18-30 years in good health and CMV-seropositive. This chain's CDR3 is CASSPAGLARETQYF. CDR3 nucleotide sequence: TGTGCCAGCAGCCCGGCAGGACTAGCGAGAGAGACCCAGTACTTC.